The next 28 T cell receptor beta chains were all read from a single sample in a study of regulatory T cells in long-lasting Graves disease. Time point indicated: persistent/refractory GD, antithyroid drugs over 5 years with positive TRAb. PBMCs were the source of the RNA used for TCR sequencing. TCR beta libraries were built with iRepertoire HTBI primers and Arm-PCR of CDR3 regions. TCRdb used MiXCR to reprocess the multiplex PCR reads, holding one entry per CDR3 protein. This repertoire shows 400,000 to 500,000 distinct CDR3 sequences, roughly 23% found once; its top ten account for around 15%. The specimen comprised peripheral blood mononuclear cells (PBMCs), sampled when the disease was refractory, from a patient treated with antithyroid drugs. These receptors were collected from a female donor with Graves disease.

This clonotype was counted ten times or more. This sequence joins TRBV7-9 and TRBJ1-2; unclear D gene. The CDR3 covers 13 residues. With 0 bases removed from V and 6 bases from J, the gap between germline ends came to 8 bases. Germline-derived CDR1 and CDR2 are SEHNR and FQNEAQ (reference sequence). CDR3 DNA: TGTGCCAGCAGCTTAGCGAATTCGGATGGCTACACCTTC. Translation: CASSLANSDGYTF. Full variable domain (missing parts from reference TRBV7-9 and TRBJ1-2): DTGVSQNPRHKITKRGQNVTFRCDPISEHNRLYWYRQTLGQGPEFLTYFQNEAQLEKSRLLSDRFSAERPKGSFSTLEIQRTEQGDSAMYLCASSLANSDGYTFGSGTRLTVV.

This clonotype was seen repeatedly, ten times or more. The rearrangement joins TRBV6-1 to TRBJ1-5; TRBD1 matches at 10 bases. This CDR3 has 15 amino acids. Germline V gene data show CDR1 as MNHNS and CDR2 as SASEGT. The junction had 2 bases not matched to a gene; V was cut back by 5 bases and J by 1 base. Here the CDR3 reads CASSRTGGSNQPQHF. The CDR3 DNA reads as TGTGCCAGCAGTCGGACAGGGGGGAGCAATCAGCCCCAGCATTTT.

Regarding this clonotype: At one boundary the junction diverges from the germline segment, which might be a read error. This chain connects TRBV2 to TRBJ2-3; TRBD2 matches at 7 bases. The CDR3 is 14 residues long. Germline CDR1 SNHLY, CDR2 FYNNEI. CDR3 loop: CTSQPSGRTDTQYF. CDR3 in DNA: TGTACCAGCCAGCCTAGCGGACGCACAGATACGCAGTATTTT.

V usage is TRBV6-2 or TRBV6-3 and J usage is TRBJ2-7, with D possibly being TRBD2 (5 bases). The CDR3 extends over 17 amino acids. The ends were cut back, 0 bases at V and 2 bases at J, with 17 bases in the middle. Germline CDR1 and CDR2: MNHEY and SVGEGT. The CDR3 region has the DNA TGTGCCAGCAGTTACTCGCCTAGCTCCTCGGGTGCCTACGAGCAGTACTTC. Protein sequence: CASSYSPSSSGAYEQYF.

This clonotype was found a few times. This chain uses TRBV20-1 with TRBJ2-5; no firm D call. The CDR3 extends over 12 amino acids. The germline CDR1 and CDR2 sequences are DFQATT and SNEGSKA (reference sequence). The CDR3 DNA is TGCTCAGGTGGCGGCTACCAAGAGACCCAGTACTTC. As protein: CSGGGYQETQYF.

The sample holds many counts of this clonotype. CDR3 coding DNA: TGTGCCAGCAGTTTAGGGACTAGCGGGAAAGCCTACGAGCAGTACTTC. It specifies CASSLGTSGKAYEQYF. The chain carries TRBV27 and TRBJ2-7; TRBD2 agrees at 13 bases. The CDR3 consists of 16 residues. The germline V gene encodes CDR1 MNHEY and CDR2 SMNVEV (reference sequence). J gave up 2 bases and V 2 bases, and 3 bases lay outside the gene matches.

The CDR3 bases are TGTGCCATCAGTGAGTTGGGGACGGATAGCAATCAGCCCCAGCATTTT. Its translation is CAISELGTDSNQPQHF. The chain has TRBV10-3 and TRBJ1-5; maybe TRBD1 (5 bases). Germline CDR1 ENHRY, CDR2 SYGVKD. Trimming cost V 1 base and J 0 bases, with 10 bases left between them. The CDR3 is 16 amino acids.

The chain links TRBV28 to TRBJ2-2; D unclear. The V and J ends lost 2 bases and 2 bases respectively, with 6 bases between them. The germline gives CDR1 MDHEN, CDR2 SYDVKM. The CDR3 has 14 amino acids. The CDR3 is CASSLLPNTGELFF. CDR3 DNA sequence: TGTGCCAGCAGTTTACTTCCTAACACCGGGGAGCTGTTTTTT.

The sample holds many counts of this clonotype. CDR3 residues: CASSLSAGTGPPLHF. CDR3 coding DNA: TGTGCCAGCAGTTTATCGGCAGGGACCGGTCCCCCCCTCCACTTT. The genes are TRBV12-3 or TRBV12-4 and TRBJ1-6; D possibly corresponds to TRBD1 (5 bases). V was trimmed by 2 bases and J by 13 bases, leaving 18 bases between them. CDR3 size: 15 residues.

This clonotype was recorded at least ten times. This chain joins TRBV28 and TRBJ2-4; tentatively, D is TRBD1 (5 bases). Trimming cost V 6 bases and J 0 bases, with 12 bases left between them. This CDR3 is built from 15 residues. Per germline, CDR1 MDHEN and CDR2 SYDVKM. CDR3 protein: CASSPSGIAKNIQYF. The CDR3 region has the DNA TGTGCCAGCAGCCCTTCAGGGATAGCCAAAAACATTCAGTACTTC.

This clonotype was counted at least ten times. The chain uses TRBV7-8 and TRBJ2-6; no firm D call. Germline-derived CDR1 and CDR2 are SGHVS and FQNEAQ. The CDR3 runs 17 residues. Trimming removed 5 bases from V and 0 bases from J, with 14 bases in between. This chain's CDR3 is CASSLTRLSSGANVLTF. The CDR3, as DNA: TGTGCCAGCAGCCTAACCCGACTGAGCTCTGGGGCCAACGTCCTGACTTTC.

The chain has TRBV27 and TRBJ2-6; D remains unclear. CDR1 is MNHEY and CDR2 is SMNVEV in the germline V gene (reference sequence). The germline V and J ends were trimmed by 2 bases and 4 bases, with 6 bases remaining between them. The CDR3 sequence is 14 residues long. The CDR3: CASSLAAGANVLTF. CDR3 nucleotides: TGTGCCAGCAGTTTAGCTGCGGGGGCCAACGTCCTGACTTTC. The whole variable domain, filled in from reference TRBV27 and TRBJ2-6, reads EAQVTQNPRYLITVTGKKLTVTCSQNMNHEYMSWYRQDPGLGLRQIYYSMNVEVTDKGDVPEGYKVSRKEKRNFPLILESPSPNQTSLYFCASSLAAGANVLTFGAGSRLTVL.

This clonotype was observed at least ten times. The chain is built from TRBV28 and TRBJ1-4, with D perhaps matching TRBD1 (6 bases). The germline gives CDR1 MDHEN, CDR2 SYDVKM. The CDR3 sequence is 14 residues long. V gave up 5 bases and J gave up 6 bases, with 13 bases separating them. The CDR3 reads CASSQRDKDEKLFF. The CDR3 DNA is TGTGCCAGCAGTCAACGGGACAAGGATGAAAAACTGTTTTTT.

This clonotype has at least ten counts. The V and J genes are TRBV10-3 and TRBJ1-5; the D gene is possibly TRBD1 (5 bases). Germline CDR1 ENHRY, CDR2 SYGVKD. This CDR3 is 14 amino acids long. Trimming left V 4 bases short and J 5 bases short, with 12 bases between. Here the CDR3 DNA reads TGTGCCATCAGTGGGGGCGGGGGAGATCAGCCCCAGCATTTT. Encoded protein: CAISGGGGDQPQHF.

This clonotype was picked up a small number of times. This sequence joins TRBV19 and TRBJ2-4, with D perhaps TRBD2 (6 bases). This CDR3 contains 15 residues. The germline CDR1 and CDR2 sequences are LNHDA and SQIVND (reference sequence). V lost 5 bases and J 3 bases, leaving 14 bases between the germline ends. The chain's CDR3 is CASSWGRQDKNIQYF. The CDR3 coding sequence is TGTGCCAGTAGTTGGGGGAGGCAAGACAAAAACATTCAGTACTTC.

This clonotype was recorded many times. The chain combines TRBV12-3 or TRBV12-4 with TRBJ2-7; the D gene is possibly TRBD1 (6 bases). Between the trimmed V and J ends, which lost 5 bases and 5 bases, there was a span of 13 bases. This CDR3 contains 13 residues. The DNA for the CDR3 is TGTGCCAGCAGTCTGGGGACATCCCACGAGCAGTACTTC. It codes for CASSLGTSHEQYF.

This clonotype came up a few times. J is TRBJ2-7 and V is TRBV4-1; D is perhaps TRBD2 (5 bases). CDR1 MGHRA and CDR2 YSYEKL come from the germline V gene. CDR3 length: 12 residues. V was trimmed by 5 bases and J by 6 bases, leaving 11 bases between them. The CDR3 region has the DNA TGCGCCAGCAGCGGCCTAGGAGGCGAGCAGTACTTC. It specifies CASSGLGGEQYF.

This clonotype was recorded many times. The chain uses TRBV2 and TRBJ1-5; 9 positions match TRBD1. The CDR3 has 15 residues. Per germline, CDR1 SNHLY and CDR2 FYNNEI. V lost 3 bases to trimming and J lost 5 bases; unmatched junction nucleotides: 5. In DNA form, the CDR3 reads TGTGCCAGCAGTGAGTTACAGGGGGCAGATCAGCCCCAGCATTTT. It encodes CASSELQGADQPQHF.

This clonotype came up a few times. The CDR3 region is CATSIPGETDTQYF. CDR3 nucleotides: TGTGCCACCAGCATCCCGGGGGAGACAGATACGCAGTATTTT. The gene calls are TRBV15 and TRBJ2-3, with D possibly matching TRBD2 (6 bases). The V and J ends lost 4 bases and 3 bases respectively, with 11 bases between them. Germline V gene lookup returns CDR1 LNHNV and CDR2 YYDKDF (reference sequence). The CDR3 spans 14 residues.

This clonotype was detected ten times or more. This chain links TRBV6-1 with TRBJ2-7, with TRBD2 identical over 7 bases. CDR1 is MNHNS and CDR2 is SASEGT in the germline V gene. Unmatched junction bases numbered 12, after V lost 10 bases and J lost 0 bases. This CDR3 spans 15 amino acids. The CDR3 sequence: CATLLGGSNSYEQYF. The CDR3, as DNA: TGTGCCACCTTACTCGGGGGGTCTAACTCCTACGAGCAGTACTTC.

The V gene is TRBV10-2, the J gene TRBJ2-2; D ambiguous. The CDR3 is 11 amino acids. V lost 6 bases, J lost 8 bases, and 7 bases lay in between. Germline values: CDR1 WSHSY, CDR2 SAAADI. The CDR3 here is CASRDVGELFF. CDR3 bases: TGCGCCAGCAGGGACGTGGGGGAGCTGTTTTTT.

Points on this clonotype: A read error is possible here, since a much larger clone lies one base away. CDR3 DNA: TGTGCCAGCAACTCCCTGAAGGAGTACGAGCAGTACTTC. It codes for CASNSLKEYEQYF. The chain carries TRBV11-1 and TRBJ2-7; D is uncertain. Germline V gives CDR1 SGHAT, CDR2 FQDESV (reference sequence). V lost 7 bases to trimming and J lost 4 bases, with 14 bases between them. The length of the CDR3 is 13 residues.

A single count supports this clonotype. The V call is TRBV19, the J call TRBJ2-2; 8 nucleotides line up with TRBD2. This CDR3 comprises 14 residues. Germline loops: CDR1 LNHDA, CDR2 SQIVND (reference sequence). V lost 3 bases, J lost 5 bases, and 2 bases stayed unmatched. This chain's CDR3 is CASSMGLDTGELFF. As DNA, the CDR3 is TGTGCCAGTAGTATGGGACTAGATACCGGGGAGCTGTTTTTT.

Ten or more counts support this clonotype. V gene TRBV7-9 combines with J gene TRBJ1-5, with TRBD1 as a possible D gene (5 bases). Trimming shortened V by 5 bases and J by 0 bases, and 14 bases separated the two germline ends. The CDR3 length is 16 residues. CDR1 is SEHNR, CDR2 FQNEAQ, per germline (reference sequence). CDR3 sequence reads: CASSGAGGSSNQPQHF. CDR3 DNA: TGTGCCAGCAGCGGAGCGGGGGGGTCTAGCAATCAGCCCCAGCATTTT.

This clonotype was seen at least ten times. The CDR3 region is CASSCTGQETQYF. The CDR3 nucleotides are TGTGCCAGCAGCTGTACGGGCCAAGAGACCCAGTACTTC. The V and J genes are TRBV7-4 and TRBJ2-5; D ambiguous. Trimming stripped 4 bases from V and 1 base from J, with 7 bases between. The CDR3 contains 13 residues. Germline assignment: CDR1 SGHVT and CDR2 SQSDAQ.

This clonotype appeared many times. The CDR3 sequence is CASSTPGQGSYEQYF. The CDR3 bases are TGTGCCAGCAGTACTCCGGGACAGGGGTCCTACGAGCAGTACTTC. J is TRBJ2-7 and V is TRBV28, with 10 bases fitting TRBD1. The germline gives CDR1 MDHEN, CDR2 SYDVKM. With 5 bases clipped from V and 1 base from J, the junction kept 5 bases outside the gene matches. The length of the CDR3 is 15 residues.

The gene calls are TRBV5-6 and TRBJ1-3; 7 nucleotides align to TRBD1. J was trimmed by 1 base and V by 4 bases; bases with no gene match: 2. The CDR3 covers 14 residues. The germline gives CDR1 SGHDT, CDR2 YYEEEE. CDR3 in amino acids: CASSPDRSGNTIYF. The CDR3 bases are TGTGCCAGCAGCCCGGACAGGTCTGGAAACACCATATATTTT.

J is TRBJ2-5 and V is TRBV10-1; D uncertain. With 2 bases removed from V and 2 bases from J, the gap between germline ends came to 6 bases. This CDR3 comprises 13 residues. Germline CDR1 is WNHNN and CDR2 is SYGVQD (reference sequence). CDR3 residues: CASSEGRQETQYF. The CDR3 DNA reads as TGCGCCAGCAGTGAGGGAAGACAAGAGACCCAGTACTTC.